This T cell receptor beta chain was profiled in a study of T cells in Graves' hyperthyroidism and ophthalmopathy. The CDR3 is 13 amino acids. Deletions cut 3 bases from V and 9 bases from J, with 12 bases between. PBMCs were collected from an approximately 9 ml volume of fresh peripheral blood. TCR beta CDR3 sequences were amplified from RNA transcripts. TCR CDR3 regions were first amplified by RT-PCR with HTBI primers. TCRdb ran MiXCR on the multiplex PCR reads and lists one entry per CDR3 protein. The sample records 550,000 to 650,000 distinct CDR3 sequences, more than 11% being singletons. This clonotype was detected many times.

The receptor was isolated from a woman aged 25-40 years with Graves' hyperthyroidism that later progressed to Graves' ophthalmopathy. The chain couples TRBV12-3 or TRBV12-4 to TRBJ2-1; D is perhaps TRBD1 or TRBD2 (5 bases each). The sequencing sample was made of blood. The CDR3 DNA follows: TGTGCCAGCAGTTTTTTTGGGGCGGGTGAGCAGTTCTTC. Protein: CASSFFGAGEQFF.